This TCR beta chain was retrieved from a study of shared clonotypes between healthy human individuals. In regard to this clone: No antigen is known for it.

The study's findings and limits: It was the non-shared clonotypes that had lower generation probabilities than clonotypes shared by all four donors.

In the source study's methods: Filtering differed since immunoSEQ provided only junctions, with no quality scores. Only in-frame clones appear in the TCRdb table, and some are missing; sequencing was by immunoSEQ multiplex PCR. V, J and clone size reflect that table, while D and trimming were determined from the DNA. The sample lists around 550,000 clones; around 96% were seen once. Negatively enriched CD4+ T cells were divided by CD45RA into naive and memory. This CDR3 is 16 amino acids long. Germline lookup yields CDR1 SGHRS and CDR2 YFSETQ. The trim removed 3 bases at V and 5 bases at J, leaving 10 bases unmatched.

The receptor's source is a woman in her thirties in good health. The chain uses TRBV5-1 and TRBJ2-1; 8 nucleotides agree with TRBD2. Sample: naive CD4+ T cells sorted from blood. Documented subset: CD45RA+ positively selected. Written as DNA, the CDR3 is TGCGCCAGCAGCTGGAGCGGGAGAGGTAGGGACAATGAGCAGTTCTTC. It translates to CASSWSGRGRDNEQFF.